Following are 11 T cell receptor beta chains from one sample sequenced in a study of OX40 agonist ivuxolimab in advanced cancers. Profiling relied on immunoSEQ multiplex PCR, and the TCRdb table lists in-frame clones only, not all of them. The sample lists under 25,000 clones, 70% to 80% occurring once. Source: CD4+ or CD8+ T cells sorted from blood, taken in a trial of the OX40 agonist ivuxolimab. These receptors were taken from an adult with an advanced solid tumor such as melanoma, head and neck, liver or kidney cancer.

The chain joins TRBV27 to TRBJ2-7, with D possibly TRBD2 on 6 matching bases. The CDR3 extends over 14 amino acids. Germline-derived CDR1 and CDR2 are MNHEY and SMNVEV (reference sequence). The germline V and J ends were trimmed by 2 bases and 5 bases, with 13 bases remaining between them. The CDR3, as DNA: TGTGCCAGCAGTTTAGGGAATGCGGGGAACGAGCAGTACTTC. It is translated as CASSLGNAGNEQYF.

This clone was seen more than once but under ten times. The rearrangement uses TRBV13 and TRBJ2-1, with TRBD1 identical over 8 bases. The germline CDR1 and CDR2 sequences are PRHDT and FYEKMQ (reference sequence). The V and J ends lost 6 bases and 7 bases, in that order; junction bases with no gene match: 5. The CDR3 sequence is 13 residues long. This chain's CDR3 is CASSPDRVNEQFF. DNA of the CDR3: TGTGCCAGCAGTCCGGACAGGGTAAATGAGCAGTTCTTC.

V and J are TRBV7-8 and TRBJ1-5, with 7 bases that match TRBD1. Germline-derived CDR1 and CDR2 are SGHVS and FQNEAQ. The CDR3 has 15 residues. Trimming at V came to 5 bases and at J to 5 bases, leaving 9 bases not matched to a gene. CDR3 amino acids: CASSGTTGRHQPQHF. The CDR3 nucleotides are TGTGCCAGCAGCGGAACGACAGGGCGACATCAGCCCCAGCATTTT.

The chain links TRBV5-8 to TRBJ1-2; TRBD1 is a possible D gene (6 bases). CDR1 SGHTS and CDR2 YDEGEE come from the germline V gene. The CDR3 consists of 14 residues. Trimming left V 0 bases short and J 4 bases short, with 10 bases between. Here the CDR3 reads CASSLGGLRYGYTF. DNA of the CDR3: TGTGCCAGCAGCTTGGGGGGGCTTCGCTATGGCTACACCTTC.

The chain employs TRBV4-1 and TRBJ1-6; TRBD1 is a possible D gene (5 bases). This CDR3 has 17 residues. Per germline, CDR1 MGHRA and CDR2 YSYEKL. Trimming stripped 4 bases from V and 2 bases from J, with 15 bases between. CDR3 nucleotides: TGCGCCAGCAGCCCCATGGGCCCAGGGACCTATAATTCACCCCTCCACTTT. The encoded protein is CASSPMGPGTYNSPLHF.

This sequence joins TRBV7-3 and TRBJ2-1, with D perhaps TRBD1 (5 bases). Germline lookup yields CDR1 SGHTA and CDR2 FQGTGA. The V end lost 5 bases, the J end lost 6 bases, and 14 bases lay between the germline ends. The length of the CDR3 is 14 residues. The CDR3 loop reads CASSRQGAINEQFF. As DNA, the CDR3 is TGTGCCAGCAGCCGCCAAGGGGCTATCAATGAGCAGTTCTTC.

The chain couples TRBV11-2 to TRBJ2-1; 10 bases align to TRBD2. CDR1 and CDR2 from the germline V gene are SGHAT and FQNNGV. V lost 5 bases to trimming and J lost 8 bases; unmatched junction nucleotides: 9. CDR3 length: 15 residues. The CDR3 DNA reads TGTGCCAGCAGCCAAACGACACTAGCGGGATATGAGCAGTTCTTC. It yields the protein CASSQTTLAGYEQFF.

The chain couples TRBV4-1 to TRBJ1-5; the match to TRBD1 covers 9 bases. This CDR3 is built from 15 residues. The V gene end was trimmed by 2 bases and the J gene end by 7 bases; junction bases not matched to a gene: 6. Germline CDR1 and CDR2: MGHRA and YSYEKL. Here the CDR3 DNA reads TGCGCCAGCAGCCAACAACAGGGGGCAGGGCAGCCCCAGCATTTT. Translating it yields CASSQQQGAGQPQHF.

The V gene is TRBV19, the J gene TRBJ1-1; no firm D call. Germline CDR1 and CDR2: LNHDA and SQIVND (reference sequence). This CDR3 contains 11 residues. Trimming removed 3 bases at V and 7 bases at J, with 6 bases between. The CDR3 is CASSIWGEAFF. Here the CDR3 DNA reads TGTGCCAGTAGTATCTGGGGTGAAGCTTTCTTT. Full variable domain (missing parts from reference TRBV19 and TRBJ1-1): DGGITQSPKYLFRKEGQNVTLSCEQNLNHDAMYWYRQDPGQGLRLIYYSQIVNDFQKGDIAEGYSVSREKKESFPLTVTSAQKNPTAFYLCASSIWGEAFFGQGTRLTVV.

The chain employs TRBV6-5 and TRBJ1-1, with 7 bases matching TRBD1. CDR1 MNHEY and CDR2 SVGAGI come from the germline V gene. The J segment lost 3 bases and the V segment lost 5 bases, leaving 9 bases of the junction unmatched. The CDR3 loop spans 15 amino acids. In DNA, the CDR3 is TGTGCCAGCAGTCAGCTTACAGGGGTTTACACTGAAGCTTTCTTT. As protein: CASSQLTGVYTEAFF.

The sample holds a few counts of this clone. The rearrangement joins TRBV5-1 to TRBJ2-7; TRBD1 agrees at 7 bases. CDR1 and CDR2 (germline): SGHRS, YFSETQ. V lost 3 bases, J lost 4 bases, and 7 bases stayed unmatched. The CDR3 sequence is 14 residues long. The CDR3 is CASSYRQGDYEQYF. CDR3 sequence (DNA): TGCGCCAGCAGCTACCGACAGGGAGATTACGAGCAGTACTTC.